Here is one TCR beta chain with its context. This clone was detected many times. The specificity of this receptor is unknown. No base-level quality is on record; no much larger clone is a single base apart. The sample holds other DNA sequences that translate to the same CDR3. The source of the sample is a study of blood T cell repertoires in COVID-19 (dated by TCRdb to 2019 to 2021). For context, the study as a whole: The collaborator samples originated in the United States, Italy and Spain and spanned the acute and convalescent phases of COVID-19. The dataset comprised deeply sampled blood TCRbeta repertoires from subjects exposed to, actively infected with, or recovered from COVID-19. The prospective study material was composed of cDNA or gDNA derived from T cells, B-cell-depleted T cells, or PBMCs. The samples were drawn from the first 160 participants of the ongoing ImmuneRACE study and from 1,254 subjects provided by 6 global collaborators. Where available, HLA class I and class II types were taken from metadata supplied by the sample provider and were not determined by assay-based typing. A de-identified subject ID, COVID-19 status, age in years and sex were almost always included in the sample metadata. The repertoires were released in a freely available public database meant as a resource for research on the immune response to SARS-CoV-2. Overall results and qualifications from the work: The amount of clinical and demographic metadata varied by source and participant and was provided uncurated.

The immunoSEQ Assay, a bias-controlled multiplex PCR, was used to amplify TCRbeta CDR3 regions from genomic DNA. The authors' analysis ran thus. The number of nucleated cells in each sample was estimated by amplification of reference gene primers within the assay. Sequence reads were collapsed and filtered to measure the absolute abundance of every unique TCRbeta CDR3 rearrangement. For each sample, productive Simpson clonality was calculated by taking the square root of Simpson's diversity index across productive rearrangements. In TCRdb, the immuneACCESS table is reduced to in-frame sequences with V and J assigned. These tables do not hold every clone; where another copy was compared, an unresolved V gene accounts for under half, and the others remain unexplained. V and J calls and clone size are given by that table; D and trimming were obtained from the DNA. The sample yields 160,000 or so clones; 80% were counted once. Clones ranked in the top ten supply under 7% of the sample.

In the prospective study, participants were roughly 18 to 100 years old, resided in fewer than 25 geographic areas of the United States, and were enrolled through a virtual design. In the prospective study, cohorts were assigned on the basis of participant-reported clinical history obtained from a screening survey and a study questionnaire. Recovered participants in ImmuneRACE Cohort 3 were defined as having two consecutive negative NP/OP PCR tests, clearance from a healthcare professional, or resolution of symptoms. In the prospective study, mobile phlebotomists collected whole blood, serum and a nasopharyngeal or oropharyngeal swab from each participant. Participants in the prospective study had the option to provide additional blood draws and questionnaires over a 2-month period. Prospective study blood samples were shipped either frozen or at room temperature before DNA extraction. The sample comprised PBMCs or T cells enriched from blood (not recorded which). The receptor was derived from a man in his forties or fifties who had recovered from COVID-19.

CDR3 region: CASSSTRGGNQPQHF. Here is the DNA: TGTGCCAGCAGCTCGACGCGGGGGGGCAATCAGCCCCAGCATTTT. Recombination linked TRBV7-9 to TRBJ1-5; TRBD1 is a possible D gene, resting on 5 matching bases. V loses 4 bases, J loses 2 bases, and the germline ends lie 12 bases apart. The germline V gene (reference sequence) provides CDR1 SEHNR and CDR2 FQNEAQ. The CDR3 goes from the cysteine to the phenylalanine over 15 residues. Just CDR3 DNA is preserved here, 45 bases in frame from base 1.